This TCR beta chain was obtained from a study of cytomegalovirus exposure and HLA in healthy donors. PCR used 60 Vbeta primers and 13 Jbeta primers. This table comes from immunoSEQ multiplex PCR, and its TCRdb copy is limited to in-frame clones, with some not included. The sample holds 150,000 to 200,000 clones, under 80% seen once. Study-wide points: A classifier reportedly called cytomegalovirus status with high sensitivity and specificity.

Per the germline V gene, CDR1 is MGHRA and CDR2 is YSYEKL. The CDR3 consists of 13 residues. Only a few counts were recorded for this clone. Its antigen remains unidentified. The sequencing input was PBMCs. The TCR comes from a woman in her 30s in good health and CMV-seropositive. The chain couples TRBV4-1 to TRBJ2-1; 9 bases align to TRBD2. The CDR3 sequence is CASSVAGVDEQFF. The CDR3 nucleotides are TGCGCTTCCTCGGTAGCGGGGGTCGATGAGCAGTTCTTC.